The 11 T cell receptor beta chains in this list originate from one sample, sequenced in a study of Siglec-9 on CD8 T cells in melanoma (dated by TCRdb to about 2019). Library preparation employed the immunoSEQ multiplex PCR assay. In TCRdb, the immuneACCESS table is reduced to in-frame sequences with V and J assigned. These tables do not hold every clone; where another copy was compared, an unresolved V gene accounts for under half, and the others remain unexplained. For this sample the table gives some 27,000 clones, of which 80% were detected only once. The ten largest clonotypes hold approximately 6% of the sample. The sample consisted of Siglec-9- CD8+ T cells sorted from blood. The cell subset or site label corresponds to: CD8 T cells lacking Siglec-9. The receptors stem from a human donor in good health.

J is TRBJ2-2 and V is TRBV11-3; D is perhaps TRBD1 (5 bases). There are 15 residues in the CDR3. Per germline, CDR1 SGHNT and CDR2 YENEEA. V was cut by 5 bases and J by 0 bases, with 10 bases left in between. The CDR3 is CASSPWGANTGELFF. As DNA, the CDR3 is TGTGCCAGCAGCCCTTGGGGCGCGAACACCGGGGAGCTGTTTTTT.

The chain recombines TRBV7-9 with TRBJ1-3; D remains ambiguous. The CDR3 runs to 16 residues. V was cut by 3 bases and J by 0 bases, with 12 bases left in between. The germline gives CDR1 SEHNR, CDR2 FQNEAQ (reference sequence). The CDR3 DNA reads as TGTGCCAGCAGCTTTCGTAAGGGCTCCTCTGGAAACACCATATATTTT. It is translated as CASSFRKGSSGNTIYF.

The chain has TRBV11-2 and TRBJ2-5; 8 nucleotides align to TRBD2. The CDR3 length is 14 residues. CDR1 is SGHAT, CDR2 FQNNGV, per germline. V shed 2 bases, J shed 4 bases, and the junction held 3 bases outside the gene matches. The chain's CDR3 is CASSLYGGAETQYF. The CDR3 DNA follows: TGTGCCAGCAGCTTATACGGGGGGGCAGAGACCCAGTACTTC.

This sequence joins TRBV28 and TRBJ1-2; D call uncertain. Germline values: CDR1 MDHEN, CDR2 SYDVKM. Trimming pared 6 bases from V and 6 bases from J, leaving 17 bases between. CDR3 length: 14 residues. For the CDR3, the DNA is TGTGCCAGCAGCCCCTTAAGAGGGCGGAATGGCTACACCTTC. It is translated as CASSPLRGRNGYTF.

This chain connects TRBV15 to TRBJ1-5, with 9 nucleotides matching TRBD1. This CDR3 contains 16 residues. V was clipped by 0 bases and J by 6 bases; unmatched bases: 6. Germline V gene sequence: CDR1 LNHNV, CDR2 YYDKDF (reference sequence). CDR3 residues: CATSREGQGIGQPQHF. The CDR3, as DNA: TGTGCCACCAGCAGAGAAGGACAGGGGATCGGTCAGCCCCAGCATTTT.

The chain links TRBV28 to TRBJ1-1; tentative D call: TRBD1 (6 bases). The CDR3 runs 12 residues. CDR1 is MDHEN and CDR2 is SYDVKM in the germline V gene. Trimming cost V 11 bases and J 1 base, with 11 bases left between them. CDR3 region: CAVRTANTEAFF. The CDR3 coding sequence is TGTGCCGTTAGGACAGCGAACACTGAAGCTTTCTTT.

The V and J genes are TRBV11-2 and TRBJ2-2, with 7 bases lining up with TRBD2. The CDR3 is made up of 17 amino acids. Per germline, CDR1 SGHAT and CDR2 FQNNGV. The V and J ends lost 3 bases and 4 bases, in that order; junction bases with no gene match: 11. CDR3 sequence: CASSFGGSSVGTGELFF. The CDR3 DNA sequence: TGTGCCAGCAGCTTTGGCGGGAGTTCAGTTGGCACCGGGGAGCTGTTTTTT.

The chain combines TRBV9 with TRBJ1-4, with D tentatively TRBD1 (5 bases). Per germline, CDR1 SGDLS and CDR2 YYNGEE. V shed 0 bases and J shed 8 bases, with 14 bases lying between them. The CDR3 totals 15 residues. As DNA, the CDR3 is TGTGCCAGCAGCGTAGCGGGGGGTTGGGAAGAAAAACTGTTTTTT. Translating it yields CASSVAGGWEEKLFF. Supplemented by reference TRBV9 and TRBJ1-4, the full variable domain reads DSGVTQTPKHLITATGQRVTLRCSPRSGDLSVYWYQQSLDQGLQFLIQYYNGEERAKGNILERFSAQQFPDLHSELNLSSLELGDSALYFCASSVAGGWEEKLFFGSGTQLSVL.

The chain carries TRBV10-1 and TRBJ1-1, with a weak D call TRBD1 (5 bases). Germline-derived CDR1 and CDR2 are WNHNN and SYGVQD (reference sequence). This CDR3 contains 13 residues. Trimming took 5 bases from V and 4 from J, leaving 11 bases between them. The CDR3 loop reads CASSYGTRTEAFF. CDR3 bases: TGCGCCAGCAGTTACGGGACCCGCACTGAAGCTTTCTTT.

The chain links TRBV10-3 to TRBJ2-2; 8 bases agree with TRBD1. Unmatched junction bases numbered 2, after V lost 8 bases and J lost 3 bases. Germline loops: CDR1 ENHRY, CDR2 SYGVKD. CDR3 size: 13 residues. This CDR3 reads CAILQGDTGELFF. The CDR3 DNA follows: TGTGCCATCCTACAGGGGGACACCGGGGAGCTGTTTTTT.

The chain recombines TRBV19 with TRBJ2-1, with TRBD2 matching 8 bases. Germline values: CDR1 LNHDA, CDR2 SQIVND (reference sequence). J was trimmed by 9 bases and V by 3 bases; bases with no gene match: 10. This CDR3 has 15 amino acids. The chain's CDR3 is CASSMGTRGSGEQFF. CDR3 nucleotides: TGTGCCAGTAGTATGGGGACTAGGGGGAGTGGTGAGCAGTTCTTC.